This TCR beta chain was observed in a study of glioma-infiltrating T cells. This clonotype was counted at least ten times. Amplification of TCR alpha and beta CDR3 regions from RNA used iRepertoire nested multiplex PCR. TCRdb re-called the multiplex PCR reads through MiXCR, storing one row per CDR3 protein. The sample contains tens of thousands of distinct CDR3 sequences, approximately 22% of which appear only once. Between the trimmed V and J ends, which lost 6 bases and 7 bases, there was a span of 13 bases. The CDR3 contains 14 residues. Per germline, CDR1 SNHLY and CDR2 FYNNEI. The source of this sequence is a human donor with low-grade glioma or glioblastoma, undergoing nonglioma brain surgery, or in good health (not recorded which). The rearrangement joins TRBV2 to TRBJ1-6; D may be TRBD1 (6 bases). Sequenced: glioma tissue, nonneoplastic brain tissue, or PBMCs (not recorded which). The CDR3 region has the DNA TGTGCCAGCAGCGCAACAGGGACCAATTCACCCCTCCACTTT. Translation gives CASSATGTNSPLHF.